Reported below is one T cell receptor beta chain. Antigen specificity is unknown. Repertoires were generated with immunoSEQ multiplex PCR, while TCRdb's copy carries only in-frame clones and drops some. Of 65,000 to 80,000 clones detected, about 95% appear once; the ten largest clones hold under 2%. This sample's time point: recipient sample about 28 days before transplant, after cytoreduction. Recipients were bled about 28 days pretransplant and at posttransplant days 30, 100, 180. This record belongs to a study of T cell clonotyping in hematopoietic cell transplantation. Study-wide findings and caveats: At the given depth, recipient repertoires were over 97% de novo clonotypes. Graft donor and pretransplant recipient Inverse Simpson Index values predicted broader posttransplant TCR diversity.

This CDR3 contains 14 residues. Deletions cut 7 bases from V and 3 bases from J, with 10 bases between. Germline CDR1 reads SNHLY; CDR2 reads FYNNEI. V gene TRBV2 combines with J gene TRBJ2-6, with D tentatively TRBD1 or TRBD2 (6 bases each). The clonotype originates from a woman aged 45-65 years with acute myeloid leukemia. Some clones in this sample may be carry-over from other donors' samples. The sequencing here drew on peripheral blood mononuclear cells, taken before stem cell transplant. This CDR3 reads CASIKGGGANVLTF. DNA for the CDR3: TGTGCCAGCATCAAGGGGGGTGGGGCCAACGTCCTGACTTTC.